Listed below are T cell receptor beta chains from one sample, sequenced in a study of blood T cell repertoires in COVID-19. Profiled with immunoSEQ multiplex PCR; TCRdb holds only in-frame clones, not every one. The table shows about 200,000 clones, with 70% to 85% occurring only once. Input material: peripheral blood. The receptors originated from a human donor with acute or convalescent COVID-19. The donor label of this sample is uncertain. CDR3s include the opening cysteine and the closing phenylalanine or tryptophan. D genes are given only for firm matches. Some rows have no size entry. The others give once, few or many, or a class for an expanded clone.

D	V	J	size	DNA	CDR3
TRBD2	TRBV3-1/TRBV3-2	TRBJ2-4	NA	TGTGCCAGCAGCCAAGGTAGACTAGCTCTTCATCAGTACTTC	CASSQGRLALHQYF
NA	TRBV28	TRBJ2-7	NA	TGTGCCAGCCGCCGCTCAGGACAGAACTACGAGCAGTACTTC	CASRRSGQNYEQYF
TRBD1	TRBV2	TRBJ2-4	NA	TGTGCCAGCAGTGCCGGGACAGGGGCCAAAAACATTCAGTACTTC	CASSAGTGAKNIQYF
TRBD1	TRBV7-3	TRBJ2-5	NA	TGTGCCAGCAGCCGGGGACAGGGATACCAAGAGACCCAGTACTTC	CASSRGQGYQETQYF
TRBD2	TRBV7-6	TRBJ2-3	NA	TGTGCCAGCAGCTTAGTTGGGACTAGCGGGACCGATACGCAGTATTTT	CASSLVGTSGTDTQYF
NA	TRBV6-5	TRBJ1-2	few	TGTGCCAGCAGACCGACAGCTAACTATGGCTACACCTTC	CASRPTANYGYTF
NA	TRBV6-5	TRBJ2-7	NA	TGTGCCAGCAGTTACGGTCGGGGAACCTACGAGCAGTACTTC	CASSYGRGTYEQYF
NA	TRBV12-3/TRBV12-4	TRBJ1-1	few	TGTGCCAGCAGTTTCGGGAGATGGACTGAAGCTTTCTTT	CASSFGRWTEAFF
NA	TRBV5-1	TRBJ2-5	NA	TGCGCCAGCAGCTTCCTAGAGACCCAGTACTTC	CASSFLETQYF
TRBD1	TRBV27	TRBJ2-7	NA	TGTGCCAGCAGTTTAAGGGACAGGGGGAACTACGAGCAGTACTTC	CASSLRDRGNYEQYF
NA	TRBV19	TRBJ1-4	NA	TGTGCCAGTGGAGAAAGCGGGGGTAGGGAAAAACTGTTTTTT	CASGESGGREKLFF
NA	TRBV3-1/TRBV3-2	TRBJ1-2	many	TGTGCCAGCAGTAAGGACAGCCTCCTTTATGGCTACACCTTC	CASSKDSLLYGYTF
TRBD1	TRBV11-2	TRBJ1-1	NA	TGTGCCAGCAGACAAGGACAGGGAGGTGAAGCTTTCTTT	CASRQGQGGEAFF
TRBD1	TRBV4-3	TRBJ2-1	NA	TGCGCCAGCAGCCAAGATCCAGGGGGCTCAAGCTACAATGAGCAGTTCTTC	CASSQDPGGSSYNEQFF
NA	TRBV10-3	TRBJ1-2	NA	TGTGCCATCAGTGAGGGCCTTACCCTTAATGGCTACACCTTC	CAISEGLTLNGYTF
TRBD2	TRBV11-3	TRBJ2-1	NA	TGTGCCAGCAGTTCGACTAGCCCGCACGGGAAGCAGTTCTTC	CASSSTSPHGKQFF
NA	TRBV11-2	TRBJ2-1	NA	TGTGCCAGCAGCTATTACAGGAATGAGCAGTTCTTC	CASSYYRNEQFF
TRBD1	TRBV6-6	TRBJ1-5	NA	TGTGCCAGCAGTTCCTTTCGAACCGGGACAGGGGCACATTTT	CASSSFRTGTGAHF
NA	TRBV29-1	TRBJ2-1	NA	TGCAGCGTTGACAGGGGGGTCTACAATGAGCAGTTCTTC	CSVDRGVYNEQFF
NA	TRBV6-5	TRBJ1-2	NA	TGTGCCAGCAGTTACGGGGGCGACTATGGCTACACCTTC	CASSYGGDYGYTF